The rows below give T cell receptor beta chains drawn from one sample of a study of shared clonotypes between healthy human individuals. Clones were sequenced by immunoSEQ multiplex PCR, and TCRdb holds only the in-frame ones, with some missing. The sample carries about 2.4 million clones, more than 85% recorded once. The specimen sequenced was naive CD4+ T cells from PBMCs. The source of these receptors is a man between 18 and 35 years old in good health. Some clones in this sample may be carry-over from other donors' samples. CDR3s leave out the opening cysteine and the closing phenylalanine or tryptophan. The D gene is left open where the match is weak. A clone size is listed for some rows: how often the clone was seen (once, few, many), or a class if it is expanded.

>.|TRBV6-6|.
ASSYHISSNQPQH
>TRBD1|TRBV25-1|.
ASSDPRQGASIGYGYT
>TRBD1|TRBV28|.
ASSSGGVGATNEKLF
>.|TRBV2|.
ASSESGGGNTEAF
>.|TRBV18|.
ASSPPVSREAEAF
>TRBD2|TRBV7-3|.
ASSPLAGGGLGEQF
>.|TRBV6-4|.
ASSDSRATDTQY
>TRBD2|TRBV5-4|once
ASSPGLVNTGELF
>.|TRBV25-1|.
ASSAAGKEGIQY
>TRBD2|TRBV5-5|.
ASSQGLAGKNEQF
>.|TRBV30|.
AWSAGDQPQH
>.|TRBV7-2|.
ASSLLGRATEAF
>.|TRBV5-1|few
ASSSTGSPEAF
>TRBD2|TRBV5-1|.
ASTPGGTSGYNEQF
>TRBD1|TRBV27|.
ASTTLRRGQFNEKLF
>TRBD1|TRBV28|.
ASSFRSWTGGLAEAF
>.|TRBV28|.
ASSRPTTYEQY
>.|TRBV5-1|.
ASSPRGDTEAF
>.|TRBV9|.
ASSPTHTLSYNEQF
>.|TRBV9|.
ASSVAAGYTGELF
>TRBD2|TRBV18|.
ASSPRIGGLRTGELF
>TRBD1|TRBV7-9|few
ASSLGPGQGNEKLF
>TRBD2|TRBV7-3|.
ASSLRTSGRDEQF
>TRBD1|TRBV7-2|.
ASSSQQGSGTEAF
>.|TRBV7-2|.
ASSLVAGKGRAGEQY
>.|TRBV19|.
ASTIGVNTGELF
>TRBD2|TRBV27|once
ASRSLAGASTDTQY
>.|TRBV15|.
ATSRAQEGRPQF
>.|TRBV7-8|.
ASSFRDRLSGANVLT
>TRBD2|TRBV4-1|.
ASSQVGLAVSYEQY
>.|TRBV11-2|.
ASSLTARKGSD
>.|TRBV5-4|.
ASSKTGTRTDTQY
>.|TRBV7-2|.
ASSTVGGRGGGEKLF
>.|TRBV11-2|.
ASSLAWWRAGELF
>.|TRBV7-8|.
ASSLEVGNTIY
>TRBD1|TRBV10-1|once
ASSERETGDNTGELF
>.|TRBV6-5|.
ASSYGGNYEQY
>TRBD1|TRBV6-5|.
ATGQGHYEQY
>.|TRBV19|.
ASSIAGTLGPHGYT
>.|TRBV7-2|.
ASSLSLAANTEAF
>.|TRBV7-2|.
ASSLGLRGTSTDTQY
>TRBD2|TRBV5-1|.
ASSILTSGREETQY
>TRBD2|TRBV6-1|.
ASSGLAGGGQETQY
>TRBD1|TRBV29-1|few
SGQGGEQF
>TRBD2|TRBV5-1|.
ASSGSSGSGEQF